The 8 T cell receptor beta chains listed next were all sequenced from one sample in a study of T cell changes during pregnancy in multiple sclerosis. TCRdb keeps only in-frame clones here, not all; method: immunoSEQ multiplex PCR. The data hold under 100,000 clones, with over 90% observed a single time. Here the sequenced sample was peripheral blood, taken in the second trimester of pregnancy. Every receptor here comes from a female donor with multiple sclerosis, enrolled in a pregnancy study.

CDR3 in DNA: TGCGCCAGCAGCCAAGAGTTCGGGGGTTATAGCAATCAGCCCCAGCATTTT. It codes for CASSQEFGGYSNQPQHF. The chain links TRBV4-1 to TRBJ1-5, with a tentative D call TRBD1 (5 bases). Deletions cut 0 bases from V and 0 bases from J, with 12 bases between. Germline V lookup: CDR1 MGHRA, CDR2 YSYEKL. The length of the CDR3 is 17 residues.

This clone was detected once. This sequence joins TRBV5-6 and TRBJ2-1; 13 bases align to TRBD2. Germline V CDR1 and CDR2: SGHDT, YYEEEE. V was pared by 4 bases and J by 0 bases, with 7 bases of the junction left unmatched. CDR3 length equals 18 residues. In DNA form, the CDR3 reads TGTGCCAGCAGCACCGGGACTAGCGGGGAGAGCTCCTACAATGAGCAGTTCTTC. Protein product: CASSTGTSGESSYNEQFF.

The chain is built from TRBV28 and TRBJ1-5; D might be TRBD1 (5 bases). The CDR3 has 15 residues. Between the trimmed V and J ends, which lost 6 bases and 6 bases, there was a span of 18 bases. Germline V gene data show CDR1 as MDHEN and CDR2 as SYDVKM. CDR3 amino acids: CASSPPRRVGQPQHF. In DNA, the CDR3 is TGTGCCAGCAGCCCACCTCGCAGGGTGGGTCAGCCCCAGCATTTT.

The gene calls are TRBV4-3 and TRBJ2-7; no firm D call. CDR1 and CDR2 from the germline V gene are LGHNA and YSLEER. This CDR3 region has 15 residues. V was trimmed by 0 bases and J by 0 bases, leaving 9 bases between them. The CDR3 DNA reads as TGCGCCAGCAGCCAAGAAGACTTGAGCTCCTACGAGCAGTACTTC. Residues: CASSQEDLSSYEQYF.

The chain has TRBV14 and TRBJ1-2; no reliable D call. The V gene lost 0 bases and the J gene lost 8 bases, with 10 bases spanning the gap. CDR3 length equals 13 residues. Germline V gives CDR1 SGHDN, CDR2 FVKESK. CDR3 residues: CASSQDIGKGYTF. The CDR3 nucleotides are TGTGCCAGCAGCCAAGATATCGGGAAGGGCTACACCTTC.

The rearrangement uses TRBV9 and TRBJ1-1; D unclear. Germline-derived CDR1 and CDR2 are SGDLS and YYNGEE. The CDR3 sequence is 14 residues long. V lost 6 bases and J 1 base, leaving 13 bases between the germline ends. CDR3 protein: CASTQFERNTEAFF. As DNA, the CDR3 is TGTGCCAGCACCCAATTCGAGAGGAACACTGAAGCTTTCTTT.

This chain joins TRBV7-2 and TRBJ1-1; weak D call: TRBD1 (5 bases). This CDR3 is built from 14 residues. Looked up from germline, CDR1 is SGHTA and CDR2 is FQGNSA. V was shortened by 2 bases and J by 5 bases, with 12 bases between the two germline ends. CDR3 sequence (DNA): TGTGCCAGCAGCTTAAAGGGGAAATGGACTGAAGCTTTCTTT. Its protein is CASSLKGKWTEAFF.

The chain combines TRBV6-1 with TRBJ2-3, with 10 bases fitting TRBD1. The germline V gene has CDR1 MNHNS and CDR2 SASEGT. The trim removed 8 bases at V and 4 bases at J, leaving 6 bases unmatched. The CDR3 spans 14 residues. CDR3 sequence (DNA): TGTGCCAGCGGCGGACAGGGGGGCGCAGATACGCAGTATTTT. Translation: CASGGQGGADTQYF.